A single sample is the source of the 18 T cell receptor beta chains below, sequenced in a study of blood T cell repertoires in COVID-19. The protocol was immunoSEQ multiplex PCR, while the TCRdb copy is restricted to in-frame clones and leaves out a portion. The table records around 250,000 clones, about 84% of them present only once. The sequencing input was PBMCs or T cells enriched from blood (not recorded which). The receptors were sampled from a woman aged 50 to 60 who had recovered from COVID-19.

The gene calls are TRBV13 and TRBJ1-1; D unresolved. Germline values: CDR1 PRHDT, CDR2 FYEKMQ (reference sequence). The length of the CDR3 is 14 residues. Between the trimmed V and J ends, which lost 0 bases and 1 base, there was a span of 6 bases. The chain's CDR3 is CASSLGQKNTEAFF. CDR3 nucleotide sequence: TGTGCCAGCAGCTTAGGCCAGAAGAACACTGAAGCTTTCTTT.

This sequence joins TRBV7-2 and TRBJ1-6; TRBD1 might be the D (5 bases). The CDR3 extends over 15 amino acids. The germline V and J ends were trimmed by 1 base and 13 bases, with 17 bases remaining between them. Germline V gene data show CDR1 as SGHTA and CDR2 as FQGNSA. The CDR3 region has the DNA TGTGCCAGCAGCTTAGTGAGACAGAACAAGAACCCCCTCCACTTT. Protein: CASSLVRQNKNPLHF.

V usage is TRBV7-2 and J usage is TRBJ1-5; no definite D call. The CDR3 length is 14 residues. The V end was cut by 0 bases, the J end by 4 bases, with 7 bases between. Germline V lookup: CDR1 SGHTA, CDR2 FQGNSA. CDR3 nucleotide sequence: TGTGCCAGCAGCTTAGCCGGCGGTAATCAGCCCCAGCATTTT. Protein: CASSLAGGNQPQHF.

This chain joins TRBV7-2 and TRBJ2-5; D may be TRBD2 (6 bases). The CDR3 sequence is 16 residues long. CDR1 SGHTA and CDR2 FQGNSA come from the germline V gene. V dropped 1 base and J dropped 5 bases, with 17 bases sitting between them. The CDR3 is CASSLVWGGAGETQYF. The CDR3 coding sequence is TGTGCCAGCAGCTTAGTTTGGGGCGGGGCGGGGGAGACCCAGTACTTC.

J is TRBJ1-6 and V is TRBV9; D uncertain. The germline gives CDR1 SGDLS, CDR2 YYNGEE. The CDR3 loop spans 16 amino acids. Between the trimmed V and J ends, which lost 0 bases and 5 bases, there was a span of 12 bases. The CDR3 here is CASSVGGRTNNSPLHF. The DNA for the CDR3 is TGTGCCAGCAGCGTAGGAGGGAGAACTAATAATTCACCCCTCCACTTT.

The rearrangement uses TRBV2 and TRBJ1-2; D uncertain. Germline V gene lookup returns CDR1 SNHLY and CDR2 FYNNEI. V shed 11 bases and J shed 6 bases, with 16 bases lying between them. The CDR3 runs to 12 residues. CDR3 sequence: CAGTTGLHGYTF. CDR3 nucleotide sequence: TGTGCCGGCACCACTGGGCTGCATGGCTACACCTTC. The complete variable domain, with remaining parts taken from reference TRBV2 and TRBJ1-2, reads EPEVTQTPSHQVTQMGQEVILRCVPISNHLYFYWYRQILGQKVEFLVSFYNNEISEKSEIFDDQFSVERPDGSNFTLKIRSTKLEDSAMYFCAGTTGLHGYTFGSGTRLTVV.

The chain couples TRBV7-6 to TRBJ2-1; D is uncertain. CDR1 SGHVS and CDR2 FNYEAQ come from the germline V gene. Trimming pared 0 bases from V and 7 bases from J, leaving 13 bases between. CDR3 length equals 15 residues. The CDR3 DNA reads as TGTGCCAGCAGCTTAGCGAGGTTGTCTTCGAATGAGCAGTTCTTC. As protein: CASSLARLSSNEQFF.

V is TRBV19 and J is TRBJ1-2, with D tentatively TRBD1 (5 bases). The CDR3 is 15 residues long. V lost 6 bases and J 3 bases, leaving 17 bases between the germline ends. Germline V gene lookup returns CDR1 LNHDA and CDR2 SQIVND (reference sequence). As DNA, the CDR3 is TGTGCCAGTAGAGACACCTTAGGGGTATACTATGGCTACACCTTC. It translates to CASRDTLGVYYGYTF.

This clone was seen a single time. The J gene is TRBJ1-1, the V gene TRBV2, with 8 bases lining up with TRBD1. Germline loops: CDR1 SNHLY, CDR2 FYNNEI. Losses at the gene ends were 9 bases for V and 4 bases for J; bases not matched to a gene: 7. The CDR3 covers 13 residues. The CDR3: CASEDREGTEAFF. The CDR3 bases are TGTGCCAGTGAGGACAGGGAGGGCACTGAAGCTTTCTTT.

This clone was seen only once. The V gene is TRBV10-3, the J gene TRBJ1-2; perhaps TRBD1 as D (5 bases). Looked up from germline, CDR1 is ENHRY and CDR2 is SYGVKD. This CDR3 region has 13 residues. The V end was cut by 7 bases, the J end by 2 bases, with 11 bases between. The DNA of the CDR3 is TGTGCCATCACGCACGACAGAAACTATGGCTACACCTTC. Amino acid sequence: CAITHDRNYGYTF.

CDR3 sequence: CASSYGGTEAFF. CDR3 DNA sequence: TGTGCCAGCAGTTACGGGGGGACTGAAGCTTTCTTT. The gene calls are TRBV6-5 and TRBJ1-1; D is possibly TRBD1 (5 bases). The CDR3 covers 12 residues. Germline-derived CDR1 and CDR2 are MNHEY and SVGAGI. V dropped 2 bases and J dropped 5 bases, with 6 bases sitting between them.

CDR3 DNA sequence: TGTGCCAGCAGCTTAAATTCCGTGCAGACAGATACGCAGTATTTT. Translation: CASSLNSVQTDTQYF. The chain links TRBV7-3 to TRBJ2-3; D call uncertain. Germline lookup yields CDR1 SGHTA and CDR2 FQGTGA. Trimming removed 1 base at V and 3 bases at J, with 11 bases between. The CDR3 has 15 residues.

J is TRBJ1-1 and V is TRBV11-2; D perhaps matches TRBD1 (5 bases). This CDR3 comprises 17 residues. The V gene lost 0 bases and the J gene lost 4 bases, with 18 bases spanning the gap. Germline values: CDR1 SGHAT, CDR2 FQNNGV. The CDR3 DNA follows: TGTGCCAGCAGCTTAGATTATGGGCGGGGGATCGTCACTGAAGCTTTCTTT. Encoded protein: CASSLDYGRGIVTEAFF.

This clone was observed a few times. This chain links TRBV19 with TRBJ1-2, with 9 bases that match TRBD1. Trimming took 2 bases from V and 4 from J; bases not matched to a gene: 5. This CDR3 contains 15 residues. Germline CDR1 and CDR2: LNHDA and SQIVND (reference sequence). The CDR3 DNA is TGTGCCAGTAGTATATCCCTGGACAGGGGCTATGGCTACACCTTC. Protein: CASSISLDRGYGYTF.

This clone has just one count. The chain links TRBV6-1 to TRBJ1-3, with D possibly matching TRBD1 (5 bases). This CDR3 spans 14 amino acids. Germline assignment: CDR1 MNHNS and CDR2 SASEGT. V gave up 6 bases and J gave up 0 bases, with 9 bases separating them. CDR3 protein: CASSLRVSGNTIYF. The CDR3 region has the DNA TGTGCCAGCAGCCTCAGGGTCTCTGGAAACACCATATATTTT.

The genes are TRBV19 and TRBJ2-1; TRBD1 matches 9 bases. From germline, CDR1 is LNHDA and CDR2 SQIVND (reference sequence). There are 14 residues in the CDR3. Losses at the gene ends were 6 bases for V and 5 bases for J; bases not matched to a gene: 5. The CDR3 coding sequence is TGTGCCAGTAGAACAGGGGGCAAAGACAATGAGCAGTTCTTC. Protein product: CASRTGGKDNEQFF.

The chain uses TRBV5-1 and TRBJ2-1; a possible D gene is TRBD2 (5 bases). This CDR3 contains 14 residues. Trimming stripped 0 bases from V and 5 bases from J, with 9 bases between. The germline CDR1 and CDR2 sequences are SGHRS and YFSETQ. The CDR3 sequence: CASSLVDGNNEQFF. The CDR3 DNA is TGCGCCAGCAGCTTGGTGGACGGGAACAATGAGCAGTTCTTC.

This rearrangement joins TRBV19 to TRBJ2-7, with 13 bases lining up with TRBD2. Germline V gives CDR1 LNHDA, CDR2 SQIVND (reference sequence). J gave up 4 bases and V 4 bases, and 4 bases lay outside the gene matches. CDR3 length: 15 amino acids. The CDR3 reads CASSNWTSGSYEQYF. The CDR3 nucleotides are TGTGCCAGTAGTAACTGGACTAGCGGGAGTTACGAGCAGTACTTC.